This T cell receptor (beta chain) was obtained from a study of radiation and T cells in renal cell carcinoma. Time point given: blood 4 weeks post-SBRT, at nephrectomy. Sample treatment: 15 Gy SBRT to primary tumor, nephrectomy 4 weeks later. Nephrectomy followed 15 Gy stereotactic body radiation by 4 weeks. The table lists this clone with a count of one. Assay: immunoSEQ multiplex PCR; the TCRdb copy retains only in-frame clones and omits some. This table holds some 97,000 clones, approximately 80% found once. Source: blood, taken from a patient whose treatment included radiotherapy and nephrectomy. The TCR originated in a man between 60 and 75 years old with renal cell carcinoma.

CDR3 sequence reads: CASSLGAVNEKLFF. The CDR3 nucleotides read TGTGCCAGCAGTTTGGGGGCAGTGAATGAAAAACTGTTTTTT. J is TRBJ1-4 and V is TRBV28, with a possible D match to TRBD1 (6 bases). Germline CDR1 MDHEN, CDR2 SYDVKM. V lost 3 bases, J lost 5 bases, and 10 bases lay in between. The CDR3 consists of 14 residues.